This passage covers 26 T cell receptor beta chains from one sample sequenced in a study of technical replicates of blood from several donors. Sequencing used immunoSEQ multiplex PCR; TCRdb keeps in-frame clones, though not all of them. The data contain under 100,000 clones, over 90% of them singletons. Sequenced sample: T cells isolated from PBMCs. The origin of the receptors is a human donor in good health.

V gene TRBV11-2 combines with J gene TRBJ1-1; tentative D call: TRBD1 (6 bases). V was trimmed by 4 bases and J by 6 bases, leaving 15 bases between them. The CDR3 has 14 residues. CDR1 is SGHAT, CDR2 FQNNGV, per germline. The CDR3 coding sequence is TGTGCCAGCAGCTCCACCAGGGGAATTCCTGAAGCTTTCTTT. Protein sequence: CASSSTRGIPEAFF.

V and J are TRBV5-1 and TRBJ2-7; a weak D match, TRBD2 (5 bases). CDR3 length equals 15 residues. Deletions cut 0 bases from V and 9 bases from J, with 19 bases between. Germline CDR1 SGHRS, CDR2 YFSETQ. This chain's CDR3 is CASSLDGVATVGQYF. CDR3 nucleotide sequence: TGCGCCAGCAGCTTGGACGGGGTAGCCACGGTCGGGCAGTACTTC.

This clone occurred a few times. J is TRBJ1-1 and V is TRBV10-3, with unresolved D. Germline V CDR1 and CDR2: ENHRY, SYGVKD. V lost 6 bases to trimming and J lost 8 bases, with 16 bases between them. The CDR3 covers 13 residues. CDR3 nucleotide sequence: TGTGCCATCAGAGAACGGGGAACCTCGGAAGCTTTCTTT. This translates into CAIRERGTSEAFF.

This clone was found once. The chain employs TRBV6-5 and TRBJ2-7; D is perhaps TRBD2 (5 bases). In germline, CDR1 is MNHEY, CDR2 SVGAGI. CDR3 length: 15 amino acids. The V gene lost 5 bases and the J gene lost 6 bases, with 20 bases spanning the gap. CDR3 DNA sequence: TGTGCCAGCAGTCCCTTGACGGCCCAAACTAGCGAGCAGTACTTC. The encoded protein is CASSPLTAQTSEQYF.

This chain links TRBV5-4 with TRBJ1-5; TRBD1 matches 7 bases. The CDR3 has 14 amino acids. With V trimmed by 2 bases and J by 7 bases, 6 bases remained unmatched. CDR1 SGHNT and CDR2 YYREEE come from the germline V gene (reference sequence). This chain's CDR3 is CASSLEGADQPQHF. The CDR3 DNA follows: TGTGCCAGCAGCTTAGAGGGGGCGGACCAGCCCCAGCATTTT.

J is TRBJ1-2 and V is TRBV2, with unresolved D. Germline loops: CDR1 SNHLY, CDR2 FYNNEI. This CDR3 is 13 amino acids long. V lost 4 bases and J lost 4, with 10 bases in between. DNA of the CDR3: TGTGCCAGCAGTGCGGGGAGCGCCTATGGCTACACCTTC. Encoded protein: CASSAGSAYGYTF.

The V and J genes are TRBV2 and TRBJ2-5, with TRBD2 identical over 7 bases. The CDR3 contains 15 residues. The germline gives CDR1 SNHLY, CDR2 FYNNEI. J was trimmed by 6 bases and V by 3 bases; bases with no gene match: 10. The CDR3 reads CASSDSAGEVKTQYF. The CDR3 nucleotides are TGTGCCAGCAGTGACTCCGCGGGAGAGGTAAAGACCCAGTACTTC.

This clone was counted between two and nine times. This chain connects TRBV19 to TRBJ1-1, with 10 nucleotides matching TRBD1. The CDR3 loop spans 16 amino acids. Germline values: CDR1 LNHDA, CDR2 SQIVND (reference sequence). V dropped 3 bases and J dropped 8; count of bases not matched to a gene: 12. CDR3 amino acids: CASSIGQGVSRNEAFF. The CDR3 DNA sequence: TGTGCCAGTAGTATCGGACAGGGGGTTAGTAGGAACGAAGCTTTCTTT.

The CDR3 bases are TGTGCCAGCAGCTTAGCCAGGCAAGAGACCCAGTACTTC. Protein sequence: CASSLARQETQYF. The V gene is TRBV7-2, the J gene TRBJ2-5, with no clear D. Germline CDR1 reads SGHTA; CDR2 reads FQGNSA. The V and J ends lost 0 bases and 2 bases respectively, with 4 bases between them. CDR3 size: 13 residues.

This rearrangement joins TRBV18 to TRBJ1-1; 7 bases agree with TRBD1. The CDR3 runs 17 residues. V trimming: 6 bases; J trimming: 6 bases; junction bases outside the gene matches: 19. Germline CDR1 and CDR2: KGHSH and LQKENI. The CDR3 protein is CASSQGQLYGWDAEAFF. The CDR3 DNA is TGTGCCAGCTCCCAGGGACAGCTCTACGGGTGGGACGCTGAAGCTTTCTTT.

The genes are TRBV11-3 and TRBJ2-7; possibly TRBD1 for D (5 bases). CDR3 size: 14 residues. The V gene lost 4 bases and the J gene lost 1 base, with 11 bases spanning the gap. Germline CDR1 and CDR2: SGHNT and YENEEA. As DNA, the CDR3 is TGTGCCAGCAGCTGGACACAGGAATCCTACGAGCAGTACTTC. Encoded protein: CASSWTQESYEQYF.

This sequence joins TRBV19 and TRBJ1-5, with D possibly TRBD1 on 5 matching bases. The V end was cut by 7 bases, the J end by 3 bases, with 16 bases between. Germline CDR1 LNHDA, CDR2 SQIVND (reference sequence). This CDR3 is built from 15 residues. The CDR3 DNA reads as TGTGCCAGTATCGGGACTGCGACGATCAATCAGCCCCAGCATTTT. Translation: CASIGTATINQPQHF.

The chain is built from TRBV25-1 and TRBJ2-7; 7 bases align to TRBD1. Germline CDR1 and CDR2: MGHDK and SYGVNS. CDR3 length: 14 amino acids. The V gene end was trimmed by 5 bases and the J gene end by 6 bases; junction bases not matched to a gene: 10. CDR3 sequence (DNA): TGTGCCAGCAGTTATGATATCGAGGGGGCCGAGCAGTACTTC. Amino acid sequence: CASSYDIEGAEQYF.

The chain carries TRBV4-1 and TRBJ1-2; TRBD1 matches 7 bases. CDR3 length: 13 amino acids. Losses at the gene ends were 4 bases for V and 2 bases for J; bases not matched to a gene: 1. Germline V gene lookup returns CDR1 MGHRA and CDR2 YSYEKL. The DNA for the CDR3 is TGCGCCAGCAGCCTACAGGGGAACTATGGCTACACCTTC. Its protein product is CASSLQGNYGYTF.

The chain joins TRBV5-1 to TRBJ1-2; D perhaps matches TRBD1 (5 bases). Germline values: CDR1 SGHRS, CDR2 YFSETQ. The V and J ends lost 1 base and 3 bases respectively, with 10 bases between them. The CDR3 extends over 14 amino acids. For the CDR3, the DNA is TGCGCCAGCAGCTTGTTAGGGGAGGACTATGGCTACACCTTC. This sequence encodes CASSLLGEDYGYTF.

The chain employs TRBV11-3 and TRBJ2-5, with D tentatively TRBD1 (6 bases). Trimming shortened V by 5 bases and J by 2 bases, and 12 bases separated the two germline ends. From germline, CDR1 is SGHNT and CDR2 YENEEA. The CDR3 is 14 amino acids. The CDR3 protein is CASSPWTVQETQYF. The DNA for the CDR3 is TGTGCCAGCAGCCCCTGGACAGTACAAGAGACCCAGTACTTC.

V is TRBV4-1 and J is TRBJ1-2; D unclear. Germline-derived CDR1 and CDR2 are MGHRA and YSYEKL. This CDR3 is 18 amino acids long. Trimming stripped 1 base from V and 5 bases from J, with 23 bases between. The DNA of the CDR3 is TGCGCCAGCAGCCAAGTTGTTTCAAGTGACCGGGATGGGTATGGCTACACCTTC. Protein product: CASSQVVSSDRDGYGYTF.

This clone occurred a few times. This chain connects TRBV2 to TRBJ1-2, with TRBD1 matching 9 bases. Trimming removed 9 bases from V and 3 bases from J; junction bases left unmatched: 11. Per germline, CDR1 SNHLY and CDR2 FYNNEI. The CDR3 runs 15 residues. The CDR3: CASRKQGARDYGYTF. In DNA form, the CDR3 reads TGTGCCAGTCGGAAACAGGGGGCCCGGGACTATGGCTACACCTTC.

V and J are TRBV14 and TRBJ1-2, with D possibly matching TRBD1 (6 bases). Trimming shortened V by 3 bases and J by 5 bases, and 13 bases separated the two germline ends. The CDR3 covers 14 residues. The germline gives CDR1 SGHDN, CDR2 FVKESK. Written as DNA, the CDR3 is TGTGCCAGCAGCCAGATCGACAGGCCTTATGGCTACACCTTC. Translating it yields CASSQIDRPYGYTF.

V is TRBV6-1 and J is TRBJ2-2, with D tentatively TRBD2 (6 bases). Germline CDR1 and CDR2: MNHNS and SASEGT. The germline V and J ends were trimmed by 2 bases and 0 bases, with 16 bases remaining between them. The CDR3 runs to 18 residues. The DNA of the CDR3 is TGTGCCAGCAGTGAAACGGGAGCACCCTTCCCGAACACCGGGGAGCTGTTTTTT. Translating gives CASSETGAPFPNTGELFF.

This chain uses TRBV7-6 with TRBJ2-1; D possibly corresponds to TRBD1 (5 bases). The CDR3 extends over 14 amino acids. Looked up from germline, CDR1 is SGHVS and CDR2 is FNYEAQ. V was trimmed by 1 base and J by 7 bases, leaving 11 bases between them. CDR3 nucleotides: TGTGCCAGCAGCTTAGGGGGCATAGGTAATGAGCAGTTCTTC. Protein: CASSLGGIGNEQFF.

This clone has a single count. This chain links TRBV18 with TRBJ1-5; no clear D gene. The CDR3 contains 14 residues. Germline loops: CDR1 KGHSH, CDR2 LQKENI. The germline V and J ends were trimmed by 6 bases and 3 bases, with 12 bases remaining between them. The CDR3 DNA reads TGTGCCAGCTCGAAGTCAGAAGACAATCAGCCCCAGCATTTT. Amino acid sequence: CASSKSEDNQPQHF.

The chain joins TRBV6-5 to TRBJ1-2; 8 nucleotides match TRBD1. Trimming at V came to 6 bases and at J to 3 bases, leaving 9 bases not matched to a gene. This CDR3 is built from 15 residues. Germline V lookup: CDR1 MNHEY, CDR2 SVGAGI. This CDR3 is CASSQMTGVDYGYTF. The CDR3 nucleotides read TGTGCCAGCAGCCAAATGACAGGGGTCGACTATGGCTACACCTTC.

The rearrangement uses TRBV5-1 and TRBJ1-4, with no clear D. The CDR3 has 14 amino acids. V lost 0 bases and J lost 2, with 5 bases in between. Germline V gives CDR1 SGHRS, CDR2 YFSETQ. The CDR3 DNA follows: TGCGCCAGCAGCTTGGCTAGGACTAATGAAAAACTGTTTTTT. Its translation: CASSLARTNEKLFF.

V and J are TRBV6-6 and TRBJ1-3; D ambiguous. Trimming shortened V by 0 bases and J by 1 base, and 10 bases separated the two germline ends. Germline V gene data show CDR1 as MNHNY and CDR2 as SVGAGI (reference sequence). The CDR3 extends over 16 amino acids. The CDR3 DNA reads TGTGCCAGCAGTTACTCCGGCAGGCTGTCTGGAAACACCATATATTTT. Amino acids: CASSYSGRLSGNTIYF.

The J gene is TRBJ1-1, the V gene TRBV18; 7 bases are shared with TRBD1. CDR3 length: 14 residues. Germline V gene lookup returns CDR1 KGHSH and CDR2 LQKENI. V trimming: 5 bases; J trimming: 1 base; junction bases outside the gene matches: 4. CDR3 DNA: TGTGCCAGCTCATCCAGGACAGGGAACACTGAAGCTTTCTTT. It encodes CASSSRTGNTEAFF.